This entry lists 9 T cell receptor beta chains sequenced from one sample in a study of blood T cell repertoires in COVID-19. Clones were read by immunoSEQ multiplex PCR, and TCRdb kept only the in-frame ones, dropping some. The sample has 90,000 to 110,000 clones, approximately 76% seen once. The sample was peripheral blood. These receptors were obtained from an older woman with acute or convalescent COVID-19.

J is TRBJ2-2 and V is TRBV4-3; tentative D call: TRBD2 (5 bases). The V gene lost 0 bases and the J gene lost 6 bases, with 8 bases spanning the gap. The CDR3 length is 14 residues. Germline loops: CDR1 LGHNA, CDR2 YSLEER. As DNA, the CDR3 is TGCGCCAGCAGCCAAGATTTGGACTCCGGGGAGCTGTTTTTT. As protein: CASSQDLDSGELFF.

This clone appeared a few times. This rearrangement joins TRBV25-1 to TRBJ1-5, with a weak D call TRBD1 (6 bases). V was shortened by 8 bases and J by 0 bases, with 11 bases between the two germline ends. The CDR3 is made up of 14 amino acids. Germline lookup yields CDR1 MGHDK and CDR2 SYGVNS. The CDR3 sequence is CASATGVSNQPQHF. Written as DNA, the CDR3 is TGTGCCAGCGCGACAGGAGTTAGCAATCAGCCCCAGCATTTT. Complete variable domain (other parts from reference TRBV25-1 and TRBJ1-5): EADIYQTPRYLVIGTGKKITLECSQTMGHDKMYWYQQDPGMELHLIHYSYGVNSTEKGDLSSESTVSRIRTEHFPLTLESARPSHTSQYLCASATGVSNQPQHFGDGTRLSIL.

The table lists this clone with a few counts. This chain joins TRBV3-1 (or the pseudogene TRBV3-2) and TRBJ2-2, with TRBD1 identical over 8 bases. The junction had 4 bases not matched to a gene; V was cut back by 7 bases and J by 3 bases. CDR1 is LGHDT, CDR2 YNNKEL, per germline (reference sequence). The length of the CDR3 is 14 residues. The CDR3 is CASNSGGYTGELFF. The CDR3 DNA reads TGTGCCAGCAACTCAGGGGGCTACACCGGGGAGCTGTTTTTT.

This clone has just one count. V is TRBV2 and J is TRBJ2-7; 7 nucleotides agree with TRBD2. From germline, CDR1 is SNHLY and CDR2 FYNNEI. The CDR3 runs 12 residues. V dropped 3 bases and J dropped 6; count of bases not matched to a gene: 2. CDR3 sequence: CASSEGGAEQYF. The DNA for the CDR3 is TGTGCCAGCAGTGAGGGAGGGGCCGAGCAGTACTTC.

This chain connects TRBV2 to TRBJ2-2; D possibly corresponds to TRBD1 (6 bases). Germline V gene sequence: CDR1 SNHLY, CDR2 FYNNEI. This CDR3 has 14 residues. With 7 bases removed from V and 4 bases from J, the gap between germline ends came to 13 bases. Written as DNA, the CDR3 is TGTGCCAGCACCAGGACAGAGTCCACCGGGGAGCTGTTTTTT. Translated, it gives CASTRTESTGELFF.

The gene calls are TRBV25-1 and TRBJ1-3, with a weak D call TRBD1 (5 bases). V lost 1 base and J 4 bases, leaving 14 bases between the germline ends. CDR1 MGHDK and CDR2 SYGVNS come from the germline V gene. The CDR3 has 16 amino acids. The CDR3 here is CASSEFLSGRGNTIYF. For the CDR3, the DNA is TGTGCCAGCAGTGAATTCTTATCAGGGCGCGGAAACACCATATATTTT.

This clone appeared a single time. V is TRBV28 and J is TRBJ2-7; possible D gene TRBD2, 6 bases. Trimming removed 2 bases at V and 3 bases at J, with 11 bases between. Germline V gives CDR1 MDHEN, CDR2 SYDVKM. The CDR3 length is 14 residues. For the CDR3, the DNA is TGTGCCAGCAGTTTACCCTATAGCGGCTACGAGCAGTACTTC. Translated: CASSLPYSGYEQYF.

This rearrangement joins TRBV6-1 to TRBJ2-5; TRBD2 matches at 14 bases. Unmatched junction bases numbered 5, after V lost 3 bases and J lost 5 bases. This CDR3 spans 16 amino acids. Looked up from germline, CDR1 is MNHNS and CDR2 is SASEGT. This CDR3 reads CASSEMGLAGVETQYF. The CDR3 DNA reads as TGTGCCAGCAGTGAGATGGGACTAGCGGGGGTGGAGACCCAGTACTTC.

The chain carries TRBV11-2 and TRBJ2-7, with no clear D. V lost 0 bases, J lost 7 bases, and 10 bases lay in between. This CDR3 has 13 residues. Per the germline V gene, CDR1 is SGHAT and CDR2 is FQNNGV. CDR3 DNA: TGTGCCAGCAGCTTAGAACCCCTAAGTGAGCAGTACTTC. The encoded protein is CASSLEPLSEQYF. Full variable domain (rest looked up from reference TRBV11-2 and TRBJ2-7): EAGVAQSPRYKIIEKRQSVAFWCNPISGHATLYWYQQILGQGPKLLIQFQNNGVVDDSQLPKDRFSAERLKGVDSTLKIQPAKLEDSAVYLCASSLEPLSEQYFGPGTRLTVT.